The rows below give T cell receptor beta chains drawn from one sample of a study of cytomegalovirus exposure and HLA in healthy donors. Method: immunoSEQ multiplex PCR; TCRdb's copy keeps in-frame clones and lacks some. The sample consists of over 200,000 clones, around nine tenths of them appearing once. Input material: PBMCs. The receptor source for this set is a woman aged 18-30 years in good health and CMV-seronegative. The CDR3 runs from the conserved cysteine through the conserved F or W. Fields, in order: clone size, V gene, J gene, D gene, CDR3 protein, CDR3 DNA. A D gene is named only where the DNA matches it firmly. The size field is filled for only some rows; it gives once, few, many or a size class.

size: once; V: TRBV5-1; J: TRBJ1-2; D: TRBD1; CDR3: CASSAGTGLYGYTF; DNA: TGCGCCAGCAGCGCCGGGACAGGGCTATATGGCTACACCTTC
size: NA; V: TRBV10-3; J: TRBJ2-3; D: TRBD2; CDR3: CAISGHDGRGDTQYF; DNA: TGTGCCATCAGTGGTCATGACGGGAGGGGAGATACGCAGTATTTT
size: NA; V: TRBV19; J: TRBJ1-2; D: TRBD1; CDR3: CASSNSGTVYGYTF; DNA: TGTGCCAGTAGCAACTCCGGGACAGTCTATGGCTACACCTTC
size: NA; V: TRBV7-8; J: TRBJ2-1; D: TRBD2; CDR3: CASRPSGTSLDPNEQFF; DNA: TGTGCCAGCAGGCCATCCGGGACTAGCCTCGACCCCAATGAGCAGTTCTTC
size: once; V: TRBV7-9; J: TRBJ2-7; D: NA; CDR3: CASSPPGSDSGEQYF; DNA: TGTGCCAGCAGCCCACCGGGTTCGGATAGTGGCGAGCAGTACTTC
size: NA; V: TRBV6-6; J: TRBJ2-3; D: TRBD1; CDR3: CASSQGAASTDTQYF; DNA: TGTGCCAGCAGTCAGGGGGCAGCTAGCACAGATACGCAGTATTTT
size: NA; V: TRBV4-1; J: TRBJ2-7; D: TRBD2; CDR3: CASSLRLAGTDEQYF; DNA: TGCGCCAGCAGCCTTAGACTAGCGGGAACCGACGAGCAGTACTTC
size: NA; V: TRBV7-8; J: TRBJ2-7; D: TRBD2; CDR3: CASSVVAGGVYEQYF; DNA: TGTGCCAGCAGCGTAGTAGCGGGAGGTGTGTACGAGCAGTACTTC
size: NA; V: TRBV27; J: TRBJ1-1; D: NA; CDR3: CASDAYRPGLNTEAFF; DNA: TGTGCCAGCGACGCATATCGGCCAGGTCTGAACACTGAAGCTTTCTTT
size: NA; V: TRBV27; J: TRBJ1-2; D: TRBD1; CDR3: CASCPRGQGEFYGYTF; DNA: TGTGCCAGCTGCCCTAGGGGGCAGGGCGAGTTCTATGGCTACACCTTC
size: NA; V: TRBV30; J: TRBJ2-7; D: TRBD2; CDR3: CAWSRGGTSGRMYEQYF; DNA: TGTGCCTGGAGCCGGGGAGGCACTAGCGGGAGAATGTATGAGCAGTACTTC
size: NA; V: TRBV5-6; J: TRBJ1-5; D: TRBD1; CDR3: CASTLTGSNQPQHF; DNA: TGTGCCAGCACCTTGACAGGGAGCAATCAGCCCCAGCATTTT
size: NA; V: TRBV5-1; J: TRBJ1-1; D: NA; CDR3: CASSLQGDTEAFF; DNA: TGCGCCAGCAGCTTACAGGGAGACACTGAAGCTTTCTTT
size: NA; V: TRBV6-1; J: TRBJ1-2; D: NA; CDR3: CASSRGNYGYTF; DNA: TGTGCCAGCAGCAGGGGTAACTATGGCTACACCTTC
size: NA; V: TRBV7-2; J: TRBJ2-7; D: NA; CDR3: CASSLVPTYEQYF; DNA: TGTGCCAGCAGCTTAGTCCCTACCTACGAGCAGTACTTC